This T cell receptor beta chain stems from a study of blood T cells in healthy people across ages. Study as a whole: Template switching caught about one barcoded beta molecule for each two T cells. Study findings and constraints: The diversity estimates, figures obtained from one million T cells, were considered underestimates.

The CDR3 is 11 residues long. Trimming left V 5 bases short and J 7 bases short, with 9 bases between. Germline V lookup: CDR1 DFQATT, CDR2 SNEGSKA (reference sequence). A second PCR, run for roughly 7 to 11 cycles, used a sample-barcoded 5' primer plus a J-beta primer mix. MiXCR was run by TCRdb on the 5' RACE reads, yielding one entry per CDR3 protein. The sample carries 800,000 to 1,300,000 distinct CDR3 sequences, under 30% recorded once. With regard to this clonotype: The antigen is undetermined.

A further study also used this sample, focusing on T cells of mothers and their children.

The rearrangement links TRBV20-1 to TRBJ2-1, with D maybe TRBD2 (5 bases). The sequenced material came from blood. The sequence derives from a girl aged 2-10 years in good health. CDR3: CSAPSGNEQFF. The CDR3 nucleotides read TGCAGTGCTCCCAGCGGAAATGAGCAGTTCTTC.